This TCR beta chain was captured by sequencing in a study of shared clonotypes between healthy human individuals. The CDR3 contains 13 residues. V gave up 8 bases and J gave up 3 bases; unmatched junction bases: 6. Germline CDR1 is KGHSH and CDR2 is LQKENI. Profiling relied on immunoSEQ multiplex PCR, and the TCRdb table lists in-frame clones only, not all of them. The sample lists roughly 500,000 clones; 90% to 96% were seen once. This clonotype originated in a woman in her 30s in good health. The V gene is TRBV18, the J gene TRBJ1-1, with 7 bases that match TRBD1. Sample: naive CD4+ T cells sorted from blood. Subset specified: CD45RA+ positively selected. The CDR3 region is CASARQGDTEAFF. As DNA, the CDR3 is TGTGCCAGCGCAAGACAGGGTGACACTGAAGCTTTCTTT.